These 28 T cell receptor beta chains were sequenced from one sample in a study of prognosis after radiotherapy for stage I lung cancer. Amplification of TCR beta CDR3 from genomic DNA used two-round multiplex PCR. Gene-specific primers for each TRBV and TRBJ gene drove first-round PCR. TCRdb itself ran the multiplex PCR reads through MiXCR, one entry per CDR3 protein. Among about 25,000 distinct CDR3 sequences listed, approximately 40% were seen once. This sample comprised PBMCs, obtained before or after stereotactic body radiation therapy (not recorded which). These receptors were obtained from a donor aged 50 or older with non-small cell lung cancer.

Many counts were recorded for this clonotype. The chain employs TRBV20-1 and TRBJ1-3; 9 nucleotides match TRBD1. CDR1 and CDR2 from the germline V gene are DFQATT and SNEGSKA (reference sequence). The CDR3 is 14 residues long. V lost 5 bases and J lost 8; bases outside the gene matches: 10. The CDR3 nucleotides are TGCAGTGCTTCCGGGACAGGGAGGCCGGACACCATATATTTT. This gives the protein CSASGTGRPDTIYF.

This clonotype was seen ten or more times. The chain combines TRBV20-1 with TRBJ2-7; 7 bases align to TRBD2. Germline lookup yields CDR1 DFQATT and CDR2 SNEGSKA (reference sequence). This CDR3 spans 12 amino acids. With V trimmed by 3 bases and J by 1 base, 0 bases remained unmatched. CDR3 sequence reads: CSASGGSYEQYF. The CDR3 DNA sequence: TGCAGTGCTAGCGGGGGGTCCTACGAGCAGTACTTC.

As concerns this clonotype: At one of its ends the junction is not consistent with the germline gene, which may arise from a read error. The CDR3 is CASSDFRDYHCNEQFF. Written as DNA, the CDR3 is TGTGCCAGCAGTGATTTTCGGGACTACCATTGCAATGAGCAGTTCTTT. The rearrangement joins TRBV6-2 or TRBV6-3 to TRBJ2-1, with 7 bases that match TRBD2. The CDR3 runs to 16 residues. In germline, CDR1 is MNHEY, CDR2 SVGEGT.

The V call is TRBV10-1, the J call TRBJ2-7; D remains ambiguous. CDR1 is WNHNN, CDR2 SYGVQD, per germline (reference sequence). The CDR3 is 14 amino acids. Trimming removed 6 bases from V and 2 bases from J, with 14 bases in between. The CDR3 DNA sequence: TGCGCCAGCAGAGATCCGAGATCCGCCTACGAGCAGTACTTC. It yields the protein CASRDPRSAYEQYF.

In its sample, this clonotype was seen a few times. This may be a read error, as it is one base from a much larger clone. This sequence joins TRBV5-4 and TRBJ2-7, with 7 bases lining up with TRBD1. Trimming took 2 bases from V and 0 from J; bases not matched to a gene: 2. This CDR3 has 14 amino acids. CDR1 is SGHNT and CDR2 is YYREEE in the germline V gene (reference sequence). This CDR3 reads CASSFGTDSYEQYF. The CDR3 coding sequence is TGTGCCAGCAGCTTCGGGACAGACTCCTACGAGCAGTACTTC.

This clonotype was recorded at least ten times. The chain links TRBV19 to TRBJ1-1; D uncertain. The CDR3 is made up of 14 amino acids. The V gene's germline CDR1 is LNHDA and CDR2 SQIVND (reference sequence). The ends were cut back, 3 bases at V and 0 bases at J, with 8 bases in the middle. The CDR3 loop is CASSILQLNTEAFF. For the CDR3, the DNA is TGTGCCAGTAGTATTCTACAGTTGAACACTGAAGCTTTCTTT.

This chain uses TRBV6-1 with TRBJ2-7; 8 bases are a match to TRBD1. The CDR3 sequence is 16 residues long. The germline gives CDR1 MNHNS, CDR2 SASEGT. V gave up 7 bases and J gave up 5 bases; unmatched junction bases: 16. The CDR3 loop reads CASIHNPTGVFDEQYF. CDR3 coding DNA: TGTGCCAGCATCCACAATCCGACAGGGGTCTTCGACGAGCAGTACTTC.

CDR3 in DNA: TGTGCCACCAGTGATCATAAGGGGGAAGTGAGAGATACGCAGTATTTT. Translating it yields CATSDHKGEVRDTQYF. The chain couples TRBV24-1 to TRBJ2-3, with D possibly TRBD1 on 6 matching bases. Germline assignment: CDR1 KGHDR and CDR2 SFDVKD. Trimming took 3 bases from V and 5 from J, leaving 17 bases between them. This CDR3 has 16 residues.

There are a few counts of this clonotype. The CDR3 DNA follows: TGTGCCAGCACCCCCTTGGGTTATAATTCACCCCTCCACTTT. It translates to CASTPLGYNSPLHF. The chain carries TRBV28 and TRBJ1-6; D call uncertain. Deletions cut 7 bases from V and 4 bases from J, with 11 bases between. The CDR3 spans 14 residues. Looked up from germline, CDR1 is MDHEN and CDR2 is SYDVKM.

This clonotype was found a few times. A single base separates this from a much larger clone, so it may be a read error. The chain employs TRBV7-9 and TRBJ1-6; D remains ambiguous. V lost 8 bases and J 5 bases, leaving 10 bases between the germline ends. This CDR3 region has 13 residues. Germline loops: CDR1 SEHNR, CDR2 FQNEAQ (reference sequence). CDR3 sequence reads: CASDFKNNSPLHF. CDR3 in DNA: TGTGCCAGCGATTTCAAAAATAATTCACCCCTCCACTTT.

The chain combines TRBV2 with TRBJ2-7; D gene unclear. Trimming left V 10 bases short and J 4 bases short, with 11 bases between. The CDR3 runs to 11 residues. CDR1 is SNHLY and CDR2 is FYNNEI in the germline V gene. Here the CDR3 reads CATLLTYEQYF. The CDR3 DNA sequence: TGTGCCACCCTATTGACATACGAGCAGTACTTC.

The rearrangement joins TRBV6-1 to TRBJ2-7; TRBD2 agrees at 13 bases. Losses at the gene ends were 7 bases for V and 9 bases for J; bases not matched to a gene: 15. Germline-derived CDR1 and CDR2 are MNHNS and SASEGT. This CDR3 is built from 16 residues. CDR3 in DNA: TGTGCCAGCACGGGTGGCACTAGCGGGGGGGATGGTATGCAGTACTTC. Protein: CASTGGTSGGDGMQYF.

This chain joins TRBV12-3 or TRBV12-4 and TRBJ1-4; TRBD1 is a possible D gene (6 bases). CDR3 length: 13 residues. The V and J ends lost 1 base and 11 bases respectively, with 11 bases between them. The CDR3 is CASSLGGGYKLFF. For the CDR3, the DNA is TGTGCCAGCAGTTTAGGAGGGGGATATAAACTGTTTTTT.

Many counts were recorded for this clonotype. The chain employs TRBV7-6 and TRBJ2-1; possible D gene TRBD1, 6 bases. V was trimmed by 5 bases and J by 8 bases, leaving 7 bases between them. This CDR3 comprises 11 residues. Germline-derived CDR1 and CDR2 are SGHVS and FNYEAQ. CDR3 coding DNA: TGTGCCAGCAGCGGGGGCCATGAGCAGTTCTTC. Translation gives CASSGGHEQFF.

The gene calls are TRBV18 and TRBJ1-2; no clear D. The CDR3 sequence is 14 residues long. V lost 2 bases to trimming and J lost 3 bases, with 10 bases between them. Germline V CDR1 and CDR2: KGHSH, LQKENI. CDR3: CASSPGVGDYGYTF. The CDR3 DNA reads TGTGCCAGCTCACCAGGAGTAGGAGACTATGGCTACACCTTC.

This clonotype rates as medium-sized. The rearrangement links TRBV20-1 to TRBJ2-7; a possible D gene is TRBD2 (6 bases). Germline CDR1 is DFQATT and CDR2 is SNEGSKA (reference sequence). Trimming took 3 bases from V and 5 from J, leaving 14 bases between them. The length of the CDR3 is 13 residues. CDR3 residues: CSARGGIFNEQYF. CDR3 coding DNA: TGCAGTGCTAGGGGCGGGATCTTTAACGAGCAGTACTTC.

In its sample, this clonotype was seen many times. The chain joins TRBV24-1 to TRBJ2-5; D perhaps matches TRBD1 (5 bases). Trimming shortened V by 4 bases and J by 2 bases, and 16 bases separated the two germline ends. In germline, CDR1 is KGHDR, CDR2 SFDVKD. The CDR3 contains 16 residues. CDR3 bases: TGTGCCACCAGTGAAACCCCAGGGTCCCCACAAGAGACCCAGTACTTC. Translated: CATSETPGSPQETQYF.

A few counts support this clonotype. The V and J genes are TRBV20-1 and TRBJ1-1, with D unresolved. The CDR3 sequence is 13 residues long. V was trimmed by 6 bases and J by 0 bases, leaving 11 bases between them. Per the germline V gene, CDR1 is DFQATT and CDR2 is SNEGSKA (reference sequence). Here the CDR3 DNA reads TGCAGTGCCCTGGCCCATATGAACACTGAAGCTTTCTTT. This sequence encodes CSALAHMNTEAFF.

This clonotype was detected only a few times. The chain links TRBV19 to TRBJ2-2, with 10 positions matching TRBD2. The CDR3 is made up of 19 amino acids. Germline CDR1 reads LNHDA; CDR2 reads SQIVND (reference sequence). Losses at the gene ends were 5 bases for V and 5 bases for J; bases not matched to a gene: 17. The CDR3 sequence is CASSPRTSGGWIGTGELFF. The CDR3 nucleotides are TGTGCCAGTAGTCCGCGGACTAGCGGTGGGTGGATCGGGACCGGGGAGCTGTTTTTT.

This clonotype was seen ten or more times. V gene TRBV20-1 combines with J gene TRBJ1-3; D is unclear. Trimming shortened V by 5 bases and J by 0 bases, and 17 bases separated the two germline ends. This CDR3 spans 16 amino acids. The germline CDR1 and CDR2 sequences are DFQATT and SNEGSKA (reference sequence). The CDR3 reads CSAVIPEVDSGNTIYF. DNA for the CDR3: TGCAGTGCTGTGATCCCGGAGGTAGACTCTGGAAACACCATATATTTT.

CDR3 sequence (DNA): TGTGCCAGCGGACGTCCCGGGACAGGGTTTGGTCAGCCCCAGCATTTT. This translates into CASGRPGTGFGQPQHF. V usage is TRBV6-2 or TRBV6-3 and J usage is TRBJ1-5; TRBD1 matches at 9 bases. Germline assignment: CDR1 MNHEY and CDR2 SVGEGT. The CDR3 is 16 residues long. V lost 8 bases and J lost 6; bases outside the gene matches: 14.

Many counts were recorded for this clonotype. The chain is built from TRBV9 and TRBJ2-7, with D possibly being TRBD1 (6 bases). V was pared by 0 bases and J by 7 bases, with 11 bases between. Per germline, CDR1 SGDLS and CDR2 YYNGEE. The CDR3 totals 13 residues. The chain's CDR3 is CASSVEARGEQYF. CDR3 DNA sequence: TGTGCCAGCAGCGTAGAAGCTAGGGGGGAGCAGTACTTC.

The genes are TRBV7-3 and TRBJ2-3; D is unclear. The CDR3 has 15 residues. Germline CDR1 and CDR2: SGHTA and FQGTGA. Trimming shortened V by 3 bases and J by 4 bases, and 14 bases separated the two germline ends. CDR3 nucleotides: TGTGCCAGCAGCTTCGACATGGGCTCCGCAGATACGCAGTATTTT. It codes for CASSFDMGSADTQYF.

This clonotype was observed a single time. This is likely an artifact of a read error, given a far larger clone one base away. This chain connects TRBV6-4 to TRBJ1-1; no clear D. In germline, CDR1 is MRHNA, CDR2 SNTAGT. This CDR3 region has 13 residues. CDR3 in DNA: TGTGCCAGCAGTTACTCACAGCGCACTGAAGCTTTCTTT. Amino acids: CASSYSQRTEAFF.

Points on this clonotype: Its ends do not fully match the called genes, so a read error is possible. This chain links TRBV28 with TRBJ1-2; perhaps TRBD1 as D (5 bases). The CDR3 is made up of 15 amino acids. Looked up from germline, CDR1 is MDHEN and CDR2 is SYDVKM. The CDR3 coding sequence is TGTGCCAGCGGTTTTCCCAGGGCGAACGACTATGGCTACACCTTC. Protein sequence: CASGFPRANDYGYTF.

On this clonotype itself: The junction and the germline gene differ at one end; a read error may be behind it. This sequence joins TRBV7-9 and TRBJ2-2, with 9 bases that match TRBD1. Germline V gene lookup returns CDR1 SEHNR and CDR2 FQNEAQ (reference sequence). The length of the CDR3 is 15 residues. The CDR3 DNA is TGCGCCAGCAGCTGGGGGACAGGGAGGACCGGGGAGCTGTTTTTT. This codes for CASSWGTGRTGELFF.

This clonotype has more than one count but fewer than ten. The chain recombines TRBV24-1 with TRBJ2-3; tentatively, D is TRBD1 (6 bases). The CDR3 extends over 13 amino acids. From germline, CDR1 is KGHDR and CDR2 SFDVKD. V lost 8 bases and J lost 2, with 10 bases in between. DNA of the CDR3: TGTGCCACCACGGACAGCATCACAGATACGCAGTATTTT. Protein: CATTDSITDTQYF.

The genes are TRBV19 and TRBJ2-3; 11 nucleotides agree with TRBD2. CDR3 length equals 16 residues. Germline assignment: CDR1 LNHDA and CDR2 SQIVND (reference sequence). V dropped 4 bases and J dropped 5; count of bases not matched to a gene: 8. The CDR3 sequence is CASSTGGTSGKDTQYF. The CDR3 bases are TGTGCCAGTAGTACGGGCGGGACTAGCGGTAAAGATACGCAGTATTTT.